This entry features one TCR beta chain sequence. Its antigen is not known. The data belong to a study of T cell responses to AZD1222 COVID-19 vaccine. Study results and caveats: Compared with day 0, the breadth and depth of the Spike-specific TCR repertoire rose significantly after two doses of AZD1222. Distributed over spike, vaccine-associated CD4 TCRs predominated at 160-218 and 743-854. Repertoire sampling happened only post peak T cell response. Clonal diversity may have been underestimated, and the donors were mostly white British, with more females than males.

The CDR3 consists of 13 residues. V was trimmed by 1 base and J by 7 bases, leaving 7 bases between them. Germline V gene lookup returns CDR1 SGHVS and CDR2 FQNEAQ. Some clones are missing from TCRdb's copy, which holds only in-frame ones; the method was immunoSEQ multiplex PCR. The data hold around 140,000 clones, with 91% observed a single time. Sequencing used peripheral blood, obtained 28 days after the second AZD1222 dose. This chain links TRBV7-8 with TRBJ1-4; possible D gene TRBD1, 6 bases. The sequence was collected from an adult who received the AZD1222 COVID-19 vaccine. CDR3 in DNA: TGTGCCAGCAGCTTAGGGACAGTTGAAAAACTGTTTTTT. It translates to CASSLGTVEKLFF. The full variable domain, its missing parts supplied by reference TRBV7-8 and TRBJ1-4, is GAGVSQSPRYKVAKRGQDVALRCDPISGHVSLFWYQQALGQGPEFLTYFQNEAQLDKSGLPSDRFFAERPEGSVSTLKIQRTQQEDSAVYLCASSLGTVEKLFFGSGTQLSVL.